This T cell receptor (beta chain) was captured in a study of T cell responses to AZD1222 COVID-19 vaccine. Study-wide context: Pooled together were second doses at about 4 or about 12 weeks. Study observations and caveats: Possibly, clonal diversity was underestimated; donors were largely white British and included more females. Regions left unmutated in variants are reportedly the target of nearly half of spike-specific TCRs. Elevations in Spike-specific TCR breadth and depth followed administration of two AZD1222 doses.

As regards this clone: Antigen: not known.

The CDR3 length is 16 residues. The germline V gene has CDR1 MNHEY and CDR2 SVGAGI. V was clipped by 0 bases and J by 0 bases, with 11 bases between them. Here immunoSEQ multiplex PCR was the method, and the copy in TCRdb shows in-frame clones only, minus some. The repertoire holds over 65,000 clones, with 90% as singletons. The rearrangement links TRBV6-5 to TRBJ1-2, with unresolved D. The input for sequencing was peripheral blood, taken on day 0 of AZD1222 vaccination. This TCR came from an adult in good health. The CDR3 loop reads CASSYSSQQPNYGYTF. The CDR3 region has the DNA TGTGCCAGCAGTTACTCGAGTCAACAGCCTAACTATGGCTACACCTTC.